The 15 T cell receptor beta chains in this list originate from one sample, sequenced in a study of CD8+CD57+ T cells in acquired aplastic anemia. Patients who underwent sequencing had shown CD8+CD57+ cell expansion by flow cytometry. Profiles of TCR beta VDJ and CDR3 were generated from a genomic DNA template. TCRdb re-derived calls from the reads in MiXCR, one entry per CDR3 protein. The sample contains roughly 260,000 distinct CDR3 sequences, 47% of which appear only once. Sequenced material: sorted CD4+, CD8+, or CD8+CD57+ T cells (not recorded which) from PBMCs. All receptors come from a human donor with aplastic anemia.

The CDR3 DNA reads as TGTGCCAGCGGCAGGGATACCTACGAGCAGTACTTC. The encoded protein is CASGRDTYEQYF. The chain is built from TRBV2 and TRBJ2-7; the D gene is possibly TRBD1 (5 bases). Germline CDR1 is SNHLY and CDR2 is FYNNEI. This CDR3 is 12 amino acids long. Trimming cost V 8 bases and J 2 bases, with 10 bases left between them.

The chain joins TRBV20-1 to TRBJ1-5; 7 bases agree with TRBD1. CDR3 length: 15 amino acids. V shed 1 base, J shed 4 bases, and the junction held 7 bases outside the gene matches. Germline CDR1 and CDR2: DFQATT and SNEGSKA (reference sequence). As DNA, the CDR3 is TGCAGTGCTAGAGTCCAGAGGGGGCAGAATCAGCCCCAGCATTTT. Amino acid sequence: CSARVQRGQNQPQHF.

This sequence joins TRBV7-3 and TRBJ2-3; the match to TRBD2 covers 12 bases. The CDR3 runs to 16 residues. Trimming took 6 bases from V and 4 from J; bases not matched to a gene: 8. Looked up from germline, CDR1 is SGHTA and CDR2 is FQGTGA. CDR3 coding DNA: TGTGCCAGCAGACCCAACCTAGCGGGGGGGCCAGATACGCAGTATTTT. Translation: CASRPNLAGGPDTQYF.

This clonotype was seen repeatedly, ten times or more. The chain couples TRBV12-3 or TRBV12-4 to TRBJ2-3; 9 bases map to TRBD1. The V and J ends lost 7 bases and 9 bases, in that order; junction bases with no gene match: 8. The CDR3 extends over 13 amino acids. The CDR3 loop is CASTEGQGDTQYF. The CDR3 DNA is TGTGCCAGCACCGAGGGACAGGGTGACACGCAGTATTTT.

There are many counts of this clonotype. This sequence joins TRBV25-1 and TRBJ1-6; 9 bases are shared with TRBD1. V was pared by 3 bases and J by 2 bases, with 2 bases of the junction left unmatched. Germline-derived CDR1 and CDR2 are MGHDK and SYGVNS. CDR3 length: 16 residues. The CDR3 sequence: CASSDTGGPYNSPLHF. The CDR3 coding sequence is TGTGCCAGCAGTGATACAGGGGGCCCCTATAATTCACCCCTCCACTTT.

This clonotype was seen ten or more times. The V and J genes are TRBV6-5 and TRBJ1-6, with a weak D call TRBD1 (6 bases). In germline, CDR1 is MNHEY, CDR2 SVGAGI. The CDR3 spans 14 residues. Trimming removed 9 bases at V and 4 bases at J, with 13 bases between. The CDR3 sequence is CARDEGQYNSPLHF. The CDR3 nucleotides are TGTGCCAGGGACGAAGGACAGTATAATTCACCCCTCCACTTT.

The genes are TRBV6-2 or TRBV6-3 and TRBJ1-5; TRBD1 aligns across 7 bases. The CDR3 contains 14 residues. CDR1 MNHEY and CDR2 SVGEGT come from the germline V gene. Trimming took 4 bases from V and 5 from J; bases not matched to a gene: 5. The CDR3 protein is CASSLGTDHQPQHF. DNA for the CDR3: TGTGCCAGCAGTTTGGGGACAGACCATCAGCCCCAGCATTTT.

The CDR3 DNA sequence: TGCAGCGTGGCAGGGTCTGGTGGGGCCCACGAGCAGTACTTC. Amino acid sequence: CSVAGSGGAHEQYF. The rearrangement links TRBV29-1 to TRBJ2-7; TRBD1 might be the D (5 bases). Germline V CDR1 and CDR2: SQVTM, ANQGSEA. The CDR3 runs 14 residues. Deletions cut 6 bases from V and 5 bases from J, with 20 bases between.

In DNA form, the CDR3 reads TGTGCCAGCCCCAACAGGGAGTATGGCTACACCTTC. Amino acids: CASPNREYGYTF. The chain uses TRBV18 and TRBJ1-2, with D perhaps matching TRBD1 (6 bases). The CDR3 contains 12 residues. From germline, CDR1 is KGHSH and CDR2 LQKENI. The ends were cut back, 8 bases at V and 5 bases at J, with 12 bases in the middle.

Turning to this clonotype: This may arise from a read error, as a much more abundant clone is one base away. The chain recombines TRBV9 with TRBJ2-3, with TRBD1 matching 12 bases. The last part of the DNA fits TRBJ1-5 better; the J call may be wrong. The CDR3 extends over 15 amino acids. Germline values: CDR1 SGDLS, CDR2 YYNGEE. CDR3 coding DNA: TGTGCCAGCAGCGCCGGGACAGGGGGCACAGATACGCAGCATTTT. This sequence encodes CASSAGTGGTDTQHF.

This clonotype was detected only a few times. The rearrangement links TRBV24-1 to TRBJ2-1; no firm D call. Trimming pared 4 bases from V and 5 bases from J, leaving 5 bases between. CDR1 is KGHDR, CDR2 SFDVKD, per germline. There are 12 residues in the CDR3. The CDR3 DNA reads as TGTGCCACCAGTGACCCTCACAATGAGCAGTTCTTC. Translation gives CATSDPHNEQFF.

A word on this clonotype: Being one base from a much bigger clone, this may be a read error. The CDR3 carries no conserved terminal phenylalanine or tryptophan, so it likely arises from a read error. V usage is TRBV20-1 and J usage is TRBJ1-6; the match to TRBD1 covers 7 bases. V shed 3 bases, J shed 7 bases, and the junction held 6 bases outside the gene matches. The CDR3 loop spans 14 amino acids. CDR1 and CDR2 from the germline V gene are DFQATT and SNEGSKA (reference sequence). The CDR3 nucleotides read TGCAGTGCTAGCTTCGGGACAGAGAATTCACCCCTCCACTCT. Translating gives CSASFGTENSPLHS.

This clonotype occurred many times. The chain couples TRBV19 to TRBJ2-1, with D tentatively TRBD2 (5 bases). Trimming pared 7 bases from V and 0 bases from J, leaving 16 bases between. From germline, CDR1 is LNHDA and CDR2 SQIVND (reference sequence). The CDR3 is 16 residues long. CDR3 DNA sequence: TGTGCCAGTACCCCTCCGCGGGCGAGCTCCTACAATGAGCAGTTCTTC. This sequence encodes CASTPPRASSYNEQFF.

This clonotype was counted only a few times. CDR3 sequence: CASSTSGYTDTQYF. The CDR3 nucleotides are TGTGCCAGCAGCACTTCGGGGTACACAGATACGCAGTATTTT. J is TRBJ2-3 and V is TRBV7-2, with a weak D call TRBD2 (5 bases). CDR3 length: 14 amino acids. Trimming took off 5 bases at V and 2 bases at J, with 11 bases between the two ends. CDR1 is SGHTA and CDR2 is FQGNSA in the germline V gene. Drawing the rest from reference TRBV7-2 and TRBJ2-3, the complete variable domain is GAGVSQSPSNKVTEKGKDVELRCDPISGHTALYWYRQSLGQGLEFLIYFQGNSAPDKSGLPSDRFSAERTGGSVSTLTIQRTQQEDSAVYLCASSTSGYTDTQYFGPGTRLTVL.

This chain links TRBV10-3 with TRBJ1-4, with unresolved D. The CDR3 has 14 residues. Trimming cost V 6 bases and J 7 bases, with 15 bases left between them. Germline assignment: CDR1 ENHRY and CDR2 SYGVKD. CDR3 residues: CAISDPRTAEKLFF. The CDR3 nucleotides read TGTGCCATCAGCGACCCACGGACTGCTGAAAAACTGTTTTTT.